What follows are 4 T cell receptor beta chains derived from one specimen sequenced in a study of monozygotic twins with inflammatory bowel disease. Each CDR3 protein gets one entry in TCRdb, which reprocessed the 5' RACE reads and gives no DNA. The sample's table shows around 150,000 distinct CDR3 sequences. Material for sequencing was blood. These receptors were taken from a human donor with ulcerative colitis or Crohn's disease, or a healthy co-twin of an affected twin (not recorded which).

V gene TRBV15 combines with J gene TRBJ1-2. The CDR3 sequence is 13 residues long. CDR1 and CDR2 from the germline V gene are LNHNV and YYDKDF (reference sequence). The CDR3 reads CATSRDLGYGYTF.

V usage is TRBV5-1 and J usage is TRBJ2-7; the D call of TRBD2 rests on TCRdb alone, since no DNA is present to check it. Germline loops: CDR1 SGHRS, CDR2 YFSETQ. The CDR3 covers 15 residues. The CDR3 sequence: CASSSGTSGIGEQYF.

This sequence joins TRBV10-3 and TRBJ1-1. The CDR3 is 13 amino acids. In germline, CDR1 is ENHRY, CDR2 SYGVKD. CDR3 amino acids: CAISQTRDTEAFF.

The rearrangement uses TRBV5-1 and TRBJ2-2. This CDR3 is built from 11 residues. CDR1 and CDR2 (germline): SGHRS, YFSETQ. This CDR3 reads CASSSTGELFF.